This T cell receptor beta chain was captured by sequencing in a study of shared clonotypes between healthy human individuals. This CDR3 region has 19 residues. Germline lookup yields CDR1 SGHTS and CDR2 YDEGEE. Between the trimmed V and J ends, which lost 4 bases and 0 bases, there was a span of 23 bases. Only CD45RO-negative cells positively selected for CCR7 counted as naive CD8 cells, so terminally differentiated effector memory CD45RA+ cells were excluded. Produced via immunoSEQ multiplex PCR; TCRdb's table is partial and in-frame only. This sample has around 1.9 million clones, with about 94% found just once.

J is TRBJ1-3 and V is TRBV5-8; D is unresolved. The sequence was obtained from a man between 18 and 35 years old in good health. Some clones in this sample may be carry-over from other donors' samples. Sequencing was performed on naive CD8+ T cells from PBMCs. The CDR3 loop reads CASSVPKEWIIYSGNTIYF. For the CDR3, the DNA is TGTGCCAGCAGCGTACCCAAAGAGTGGATTATCTACTCTGGAAACACCATATATTTT.